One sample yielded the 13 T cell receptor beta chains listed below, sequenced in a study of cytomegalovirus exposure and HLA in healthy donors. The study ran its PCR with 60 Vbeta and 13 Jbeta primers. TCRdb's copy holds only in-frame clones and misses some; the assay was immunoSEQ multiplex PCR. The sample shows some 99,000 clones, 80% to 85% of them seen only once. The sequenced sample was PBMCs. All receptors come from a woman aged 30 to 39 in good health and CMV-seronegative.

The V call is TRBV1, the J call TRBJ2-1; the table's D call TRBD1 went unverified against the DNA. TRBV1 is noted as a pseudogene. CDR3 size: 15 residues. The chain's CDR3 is CTSSPLGQGHNEQFF. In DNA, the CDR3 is TGCACCAGCAGCCCCCTTGGGCAGGGCCACAATGAGCAGTTCTTC.

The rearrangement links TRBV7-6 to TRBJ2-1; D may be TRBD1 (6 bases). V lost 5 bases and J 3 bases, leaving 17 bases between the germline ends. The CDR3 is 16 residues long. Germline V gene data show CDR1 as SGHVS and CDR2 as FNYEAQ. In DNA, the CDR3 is TGTGCCAGCAGCGCCATATACAGGGACATCTACAATGAGCAGTTCTTC. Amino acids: CASSAIYRDIYNEQFF.

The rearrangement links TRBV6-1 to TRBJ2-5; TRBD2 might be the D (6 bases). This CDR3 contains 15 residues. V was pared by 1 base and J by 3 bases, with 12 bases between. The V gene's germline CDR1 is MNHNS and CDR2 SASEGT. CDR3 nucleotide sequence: TGTGCCAGCAGTGAAGTGCGGGGCTGGAAAGAGACCCAGTACTTC. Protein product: CASSEVRGWKETQYF.

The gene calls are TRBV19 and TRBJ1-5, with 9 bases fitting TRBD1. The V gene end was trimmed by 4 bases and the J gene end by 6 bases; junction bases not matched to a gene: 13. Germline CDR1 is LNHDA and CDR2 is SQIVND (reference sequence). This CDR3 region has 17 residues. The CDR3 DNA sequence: TGTGCCAGTAGTACATCCGGGACAGGGACCCTCGGTCAGCCCCAGCATTTT. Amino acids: CASSTSGTGTLGQPQHF. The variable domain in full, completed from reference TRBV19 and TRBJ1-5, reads DGGITQSPKYLFRKEGQNVTLSCEQNLNHDAMYWYRQDPGQGLRLIYYSQIVNDFQKGDIAEGYSVSREKKESFPLTVTSAQKNPTAFYLCASSTSGTGTLGQPQHFGDGTRLSIL.

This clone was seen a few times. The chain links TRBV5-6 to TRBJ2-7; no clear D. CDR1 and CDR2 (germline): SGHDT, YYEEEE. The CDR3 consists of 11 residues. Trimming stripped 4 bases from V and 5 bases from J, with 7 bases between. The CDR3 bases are TGTGCCAGCAGCCTGTCCCACGAGCAGTACTTC. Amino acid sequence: CASSLSHEQYF.

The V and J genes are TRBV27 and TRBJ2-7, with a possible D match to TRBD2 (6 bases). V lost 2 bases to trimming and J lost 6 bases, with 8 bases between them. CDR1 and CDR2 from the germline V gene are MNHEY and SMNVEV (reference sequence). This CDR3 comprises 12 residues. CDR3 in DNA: TGTGCCAGCAGTTTAGGAGGGGTCGAGCAGTACTTC. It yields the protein CASSLGGVEQYF.

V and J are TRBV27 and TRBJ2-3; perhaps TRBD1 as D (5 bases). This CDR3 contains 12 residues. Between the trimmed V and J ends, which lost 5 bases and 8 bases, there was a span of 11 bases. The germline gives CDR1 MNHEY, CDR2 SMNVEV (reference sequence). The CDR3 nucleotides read TGTGCCAGCAGTGAGGATAGGGGTACGCAGTATTTT. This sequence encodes CASSEDRGTQYF.

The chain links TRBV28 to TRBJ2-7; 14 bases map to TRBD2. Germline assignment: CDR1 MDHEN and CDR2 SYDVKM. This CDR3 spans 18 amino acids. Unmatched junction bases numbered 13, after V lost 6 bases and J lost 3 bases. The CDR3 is CASRGTSGRSLGGYEQYF. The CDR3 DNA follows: TGTGCCAGCAGGGGGACTAGCGGGAGAAGTTTGGGAGGCTACGAGCAGTACTTC.

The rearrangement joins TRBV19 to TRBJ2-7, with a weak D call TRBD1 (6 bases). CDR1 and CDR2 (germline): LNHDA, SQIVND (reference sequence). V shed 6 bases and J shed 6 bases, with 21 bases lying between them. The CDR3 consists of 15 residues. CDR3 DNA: TGTGCCAGTAGCCAGAGAACAGGGAGAGAGGCCGAGCAGTACTTC. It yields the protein CASSQRTGREAEQYF. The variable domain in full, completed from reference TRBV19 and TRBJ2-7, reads DGGITQSPKYLFRKEGQNVTLSCEQNLNHDAMYWYRQDPGQGLRLIYYSQIVNDFQKGDIAEGYSVSREKKESFPLTVTSAQKNPTAFYLCASSQRTGREAEQYFGPGTRLTVT.

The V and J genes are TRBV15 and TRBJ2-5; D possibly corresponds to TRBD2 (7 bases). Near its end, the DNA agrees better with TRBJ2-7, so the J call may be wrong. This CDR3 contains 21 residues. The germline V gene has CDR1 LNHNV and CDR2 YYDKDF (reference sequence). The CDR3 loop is CATSDPWMGGLADRGSDEQYF. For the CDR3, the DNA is TGTGCCACCAGCGACCCCTGGATGGGGGGGCTAGCGGACCGGGGGTCGGACGAGCAGTACTTC.

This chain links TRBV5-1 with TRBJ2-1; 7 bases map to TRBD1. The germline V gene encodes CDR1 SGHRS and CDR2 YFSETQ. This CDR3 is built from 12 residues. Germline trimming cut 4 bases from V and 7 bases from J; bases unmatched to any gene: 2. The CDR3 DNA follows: TGCGCCAGCAGCATACAGGGGAATGAGCAGTTCTTC. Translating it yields CASSIQGNEQFF.

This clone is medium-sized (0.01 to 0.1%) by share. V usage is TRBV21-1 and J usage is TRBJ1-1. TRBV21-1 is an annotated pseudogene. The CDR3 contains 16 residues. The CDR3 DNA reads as TGTGCCAGCAGCTCTCACCCTGGGAGAATGAACACTGAAGCTTTCTTT. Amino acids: CASSSHPGRMNTEAFF.

The CDR3 loop reads CASSAFRSTDTQYF. The CDR3 DNA is TGTGCCAGCAGTGCCTTTCGGTCCACAGATACGCAGTATTTT. This rearrangement joins TRBV6-5 to TRBJ2-3, with D unresolved. V lost 5 bases and J lost 2, with 11 bases in between. The CDR3 totals 14 residues. Germline loops: CDR1 MNHEY, CDR2 SVGAGI.